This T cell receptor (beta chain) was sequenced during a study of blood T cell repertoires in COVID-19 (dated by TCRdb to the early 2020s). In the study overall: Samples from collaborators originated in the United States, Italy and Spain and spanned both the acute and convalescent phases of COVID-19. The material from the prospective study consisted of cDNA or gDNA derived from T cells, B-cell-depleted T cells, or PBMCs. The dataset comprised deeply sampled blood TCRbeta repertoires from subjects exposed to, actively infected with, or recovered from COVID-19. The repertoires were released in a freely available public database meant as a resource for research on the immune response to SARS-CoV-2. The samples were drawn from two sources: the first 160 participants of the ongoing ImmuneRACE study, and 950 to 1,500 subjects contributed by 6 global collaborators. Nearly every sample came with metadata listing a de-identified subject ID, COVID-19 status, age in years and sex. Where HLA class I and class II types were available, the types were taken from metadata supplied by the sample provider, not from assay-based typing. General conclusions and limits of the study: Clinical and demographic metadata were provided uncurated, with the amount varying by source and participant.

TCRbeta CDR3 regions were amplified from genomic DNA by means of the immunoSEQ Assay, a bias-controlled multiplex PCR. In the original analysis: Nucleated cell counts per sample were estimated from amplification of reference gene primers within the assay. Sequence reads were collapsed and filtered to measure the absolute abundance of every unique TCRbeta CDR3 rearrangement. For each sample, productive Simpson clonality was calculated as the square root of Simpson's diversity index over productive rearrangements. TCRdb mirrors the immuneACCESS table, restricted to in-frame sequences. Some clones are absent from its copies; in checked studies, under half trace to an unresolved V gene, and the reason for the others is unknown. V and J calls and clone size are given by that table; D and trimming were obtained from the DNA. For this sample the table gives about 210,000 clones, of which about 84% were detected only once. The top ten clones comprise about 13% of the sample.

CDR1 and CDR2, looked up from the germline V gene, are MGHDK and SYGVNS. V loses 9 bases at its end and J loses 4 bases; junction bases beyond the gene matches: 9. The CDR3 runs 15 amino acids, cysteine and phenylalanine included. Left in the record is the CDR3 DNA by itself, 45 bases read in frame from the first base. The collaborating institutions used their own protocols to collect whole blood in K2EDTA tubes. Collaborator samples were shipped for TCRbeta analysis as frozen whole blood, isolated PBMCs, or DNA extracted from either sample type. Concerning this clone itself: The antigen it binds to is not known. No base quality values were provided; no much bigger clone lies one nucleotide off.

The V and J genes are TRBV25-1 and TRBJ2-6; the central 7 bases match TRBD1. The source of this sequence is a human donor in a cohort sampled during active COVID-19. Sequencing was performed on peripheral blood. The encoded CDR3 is CARCSRGFGANVLTF. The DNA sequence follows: TGTGCCAGATGTTCCAGGGGGTTCGGGGCCAACGTCCTGACTTTC.